Given below is one TCR beta chain in context. These data originate in a study of technical replicates of blood from several donors. Repertoires were generated with immunoSEQ multiplex PCR, while TCRdb's copy carries only in-frame clones and drops some. The table records about 88,000 clones, approximately 90% of them present only once. Sequenced input: T cells isolated from PBMCs. This TCR came from a human donor in good health.

Here the CDR3 reads CASSRRTRKGDEQFF. The CDR3 DNA is TGTGCCAGCAGCCGCAGGACTAGGAAGGGCGATGAGCAGTTCTTC. The gene calls are TRBV21-1 and TRBJ2-1; the D call in the table, TRBD2, was not verified against the DNA. TRBV21-1 has pseudogene status. The CDR3 spans 15 residues.